These T cell receptor beta chains were read from a single sample in a study of radiation and T cells in renal cell carcinoma. Clones were read by immunoSEQ multiplex PCR, and TCRdb kept only the in-frame ones, dropping some. The sample holds 150,000 to 160,000 clones; around 90% are singletons and the top ten take 10% to 15%. The sample consisted of blood, taken from a patient whose treatment included radiotherapy and nephrectomy. These receptors all stem from a woman in her fifties or sixties with renal cell carcinoma. Each CDR3 is given with its conserved first and last residue. The D gene is left open where the match is weak. Only some rows state a clone size, as once, few, many or a class for expanded clones.

j_call	d_call	v_call	clone_size	cdr3_nt	cdr3_aa
TRBJ1-1	.	TRBV9	.	TGTGCCAGCAGCGTACTTGCAGGGGCAGGAAACACTGAAGCTTTCTTT	CASSVLAGAGNTEAFF
TRBJ1-1	.	TRBV7-9	.	TGTGCCAGCAGCTTAGGTCAGACTTCGATGAACACTGAAGCTTTCTTT	CASSLGQTSMNTEAFF
TRBJ1-3	.	TRBV6-5	.	TGTGCCAGCAGTTCTACCAGGTCGTGGGACACCATATATTTT	CASSSTRSWDTIYF
TRBJ2-2	.	TRBV5-6	.	TGTGCCAGCAGCTTCCAAACAGGGTTGAGCACCGGGGAGCTGTTTTTT	CASSFQTGLSTGELFF
TRBJ2-5	TRBD1	TRBV9	.	TGTGCCAGCAGCGCCTTTGGACAGGGATTAGAGACCCAGTACTTC	CASSAFGQGLETQYF
TRBJ2-5	TRBD1	TRBV19	once	TGTGCCAGTAGTCCTGACCGGGACAGGGGGTCGGAGACCCAGTACTTC	CASSPDRDRGSETQYF
TRBJ2-1	.	TRBV6-1	.	TGTGCCAGCAGTGACCCAGTGGGAACACTGAGCTCCTACAATGAGCAGTTCTTC	CASSDPVGTLSSYNEQFF
TRBJ1-1	TRBD1	TRBV15	.	TGTGCCACCAGCAGGACGACAGGGATCACTGAAGCTTTCTTT	CATSRTTGITEAFF
TRBJ2-5	TRBD1	TRBV18	.	TGTGCCAGCTCCCTAACAGGGGGAGAGACCCAGTACTTC	CASSLTGGETQYF
TRBJ1-2	TRBD1	TRBV10-2	.	TGCGCCACAACCGGGGACAGGGGCTATGGCTACACCTTC	CATTGDRGYGYTF
TRBJ2-7	.	TRBV5-1	once	TGCGCCAGCAGCTTAGGGCAGGGGTCCGGCGAGCAGTACTTC	CASSLGQGSGEQYF
TRBJ2-1	.	TRBV15	.	TGTGCCACCAGCAGAGATCGAGGCAGGGTAGGGGAGCAGTTCTTC	CATSRDRGRVGEQFF
TRBJ2-2	.	TRBV6-5	.	TGTGCCAGCAGTTACGGAGGGCCCGGGGAGCTGTTTTTT	CASSYGGPGELFF
TRBJ1-6	TRBD1	TRBV2	.	TGTGCCAGCAGGCCAGAGACAGGGTTGAATTCACCCCTCCACTTT	CASRPETGLNSPLHF
TRBJ1-2	.	TRBV7-2	.	TGTGCCAGCAGCCCCGGGGTCGCGGGAGGCTACACCTTC	CASSPGVAGGYTF
TRBJ1-1	.	TRBV5-1	.	TGCGCCAGCAGCTTGACAGACTCGGGTTACACTGAAGCTTTCTTT	CASSLTDSGYTEAFF
TRBJ2-3	.	TRBV6-1	.	TGTGCCAGCAGTGTAGTCGGGACTAGCACAGATACGCAGTATTTT	CASSVVGTSTDTQYF
TRBJ1-2	TRBD1	TRBV6-6	.	TGTGCCAGCAGTTACAGAGGACAGGGTTGGGGCTACACCTTC	CASSYRGQGWGYTF
TRBJ2-3	.	TRBV5-6	once	TGTGCCAGCAGCGCCGGGATACCTACGCAGTATTTT	CASSAGIPTQYF
TRBJ2-7	TRBD1	TRBV15	.	TGTGCCACCAGCCCGACCGGGACAGGGGGGACCTACGAGCAGTACTTC	CATSPTGTGGTYEQYF
TRBJ1-6	TRBD1	TRBV7-2	once	TGTGCCAGCAGCTTGACAGGGGCCTCCTATAATTCACCCCTCCACTTT	CASSLTGASYNSPLHF
TRBJ2-5	TRBD2	TRBV10-3	.	TGTGCCACTGATAGCGGGGGGGCACGGGAGACCCAGTACTTC	CATDSGGARETQYF
TRBJ1-2	.	TRBV6-5	.	TGTGCCAGCAGTTACGATGGGACGGGCGGCTACACCTTC	CASSYDGTGGYTF
TRBJ1-6	.	TRBV5-5	once	TGTGCCAGCAGCCCCGGCGGAGATTCACCCCTCCACTTT	CASSPGGDSPLHF
TRBJ2-7	.	TRBV19	.	TGTGCCAGTAGTGAGGGTTGGGACCGCTCCTACGAGCAGTACTTC	CASSEGWDRSYEQYF
TRBJ2-1	.	TRBV19	.	TGTGCCAGTAGTACTTTCGCGAGCTCCTACAATGAGCAGTTCTTC	CASSTFASSYNEQFF
TRBJ1-1	TRBD1	TRBV6-1	.	TGTGCCATCACAGGGGGCGCTTACACTGAAGCTTTCTTT	CAITGGAYTEAFF
TRBJ1-6	.	TRBV6-1	.	TGTGCCAGCAGCCGGGGCACTAACTATAATTCACCCCTCCACTTT	CASSRGTNYNSPLHF
TRBJ1-5	.	TRBV7-2	.	TGTGCCAGCAGCTTCCTCGGGGGTGGTCAGCCCCAGCATTTT	CASSFLGGGQPQHF
TRBJ2-7	.	TRBV6-4	.	TGTGCCAGCAGTGACCCACAGGGGGGGTACGAGCAGTACTTC	CASSDPQGGYEQYF
TRBJ2-7	.	TRBV7-6	.	TGTGCCAGCAGCTTAGCCCAGACCTACGAGCAGTACTTC	CASSLAQTYEQYF
TRBJ1-6	TRBD1	TRBV7-6	.	TGTGCCAGCAGCTTCGAAAAGATGACAGGGCCCTCTTCACCCCTCCACTTT	CASSFEKMTGPSSPLHF
TRBJ1-4	.	TRBV7-2	.	TGTGCCAGCAGCGGGCCCGGGGCTTGGGCTGAAAAACTGTTTTTT	CASSGPGAWAEKLFF
TRBJ2-1	.	TRBV9	.	TGTGCCAGCAGCGTCGGGACAAACAACAATGAGCAGTTCTTC	CASSVGTNNNEQFF
TRBJ2-5	.	TRBV6-1	.	TGTGCCAGCAGTGAAGACGGACAGATGACCCAGTACTTC	CASSEDGQMTQYF
TRBJ1-2	TRBD1	TRBV13	.	TGTGCCAGCAGCGCCTACACAGGGGGTGGCTACACCTTC	CASSAYTGGGYTF
TRBJ1-2	.	TRBV6-1	.	TGTGCCAGCAGCCTAGATCCAAACAACTATGGCTACACCTTC	CASSLDPNNYGYTF
TRBJ1-1	.	TRBV5-6	.	TGTGCCAGCAGCTTGGGACAGATGAACACTGAAGCTTTCTTT	CASSLGQMNTEAFF
TRBJ2-3	TRBD1	TRBV5-3	.	TGTGCCAGAAGCTTCCACTTTGGACAGGGGGCGACAGATACGCAGTATTTT	CARSFHFGQGATDTQYF
TRBJ1-2	TRBD1	TRBV4-1	.	TGCGCCAGCAGCCAAGCGGGGACCGGGACAGGGGGCTTTGGCTACACCTTC	CASSQAGTGTGGFGYTF
TRBJ1-5	.	TRBV10-3	.	TGTGCCATCAGTGAGGGGGAATTTAGCAATCAGCCCCAGCATTTT	CAISEGEFSNQPQHF
TRBJ2-5	TRBD1	TRBV5-4	few	TGTGCCAGCAGCCCCCCCCCGACAGGGTTCGGCGAGACCCAGTACTTC	CASSPPPTGFGETQYF
TRBJ2-7	.	TRBV9	.	TGTGCCAGCAGTCGTACGGGGTGGAGCACCTACGAGCAGTACTTC	CASSRTGWSTYEQYF
TRBJ2-3	.	TRBV19	.	TGTGCCAGTAGTATAGGCCGTAGAACAGATACGCAGTATTTT	CASSIGRRTDTQYF
TRBJ2-1	.	TRBV7-9	.	TGTGCCAGCAGCTTAGGGGCTGGGGGCAATGAGCAGTTCTTC	CASSLGAGGNEQFF
TRBJ2-1	.	TRBV19	.	TGTGCCAGTAGTATAGTAGGGACATTAGAGGAGCAGTTCTTC	CASSIVGTLEEQFF
TRBJ2-7	TRBD2	TRBV15	.	TGTGCCACCAGCACCAGGACTAGCGGGGGGTACGAGCAGTACTTC	CATSTRTSGGYEQYF
TRBJ2-2	TRBD2	TRBV13	.	TGTGCCAGCAGGCTGAATAGCGGGGGACGGGTCGGGGAGCTGTTTTTT	CASRLNSGGRVGELFF
TRBJ2-5	TRBD1	TRBV6-6	few	TGTGCCAGCAGTCGCCCGGGACAGGGCCAAGAGACCCAGTACTTC	CASSRPGQGQETQYF
TRBJ2-2	.	TRBV10-2	.	TGCGCCAGCAGTGAGGGCACCGGGGAGCTGTTTTTT	CASSEGTGELFF
TRBJ1-3	TRBD1	TRBV5-4	.	TGTGCCAGCAGCGTCGGGACAGAACGCTCTGGAAACACCATATATTTT	CASSVGTERSGNTIYF
TRBJ1-4	.	TRBV2	.	TGTGCCAGCCGTTCGGACGTAAATGAAAAACTGTTTTTT	CASRSDVNEKLFF
TRBJ1-2	.	TRBV29-1	.	TGCAGCGTTGAAGATTATGGGGTTGCCAACTATGGCTACACCTTC	CSVEDYGVANYGYTF
TRBJ1-1	.	TRBV18	.	TGTGCCAGCTCTCTCATGTCAAGGAACACTGAAGCTTTCTTT	CASSLMSRNTEAFF
TRBJ1-2	TRBD1	TRBV7-6	once	TGTGCCAGCAGCTTAGCGCCTCCGGGACAGGGAATTGGTGGCTACACCTTC	CASSLAPPGQGIGGYTF